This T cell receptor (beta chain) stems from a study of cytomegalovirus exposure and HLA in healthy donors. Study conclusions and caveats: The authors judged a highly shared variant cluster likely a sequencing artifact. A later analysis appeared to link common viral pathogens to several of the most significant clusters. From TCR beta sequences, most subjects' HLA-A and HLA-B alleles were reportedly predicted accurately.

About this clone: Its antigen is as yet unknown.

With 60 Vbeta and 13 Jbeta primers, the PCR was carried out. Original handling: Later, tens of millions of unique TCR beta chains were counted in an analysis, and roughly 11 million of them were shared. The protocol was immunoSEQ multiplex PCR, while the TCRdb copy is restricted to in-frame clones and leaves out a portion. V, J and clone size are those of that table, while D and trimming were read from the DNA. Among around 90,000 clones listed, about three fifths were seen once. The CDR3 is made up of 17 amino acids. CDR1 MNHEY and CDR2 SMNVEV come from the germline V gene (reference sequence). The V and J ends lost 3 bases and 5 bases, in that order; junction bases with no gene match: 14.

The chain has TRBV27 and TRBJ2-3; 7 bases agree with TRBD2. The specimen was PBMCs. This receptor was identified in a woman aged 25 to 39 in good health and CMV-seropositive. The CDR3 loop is CASSFQSPGTGGDTQYF. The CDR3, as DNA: TGTGCCAGCAGTTTTCAATCCCCCGGGACGGGGGGAGATACGCAGTATTTT.